This T cell receptor (beta chain) was obtained from a study of preoperative IRX-2 immunotherapy in early breast cancer. Sequencing was performed with immunoSEQ multiplex PCR; in TCRdb, only in-frame clones are kept and a portion is missing. The sample has tens of thousands of clones, around 89% seen once; the top ten hold 9.8%. The CDR3 totals 15 residues. V lost 6 bases and J lost 1, with 16 bases in between. Germline CDR1 LNHDA, CDR2 SQIVND (reference sequence). Treatment: preoperative locoregional IRX-2 cytokine immunotherapy. The sample was acquired from a patient treated with IRX-2 immunotherapy. This chain joins TRBV19 and TRBJ2-7; possibly TRBD1 for D (5 bases). This TCR was recovered from a human donor with breast cancer. The CDR3 loop is CASRKGQGLSYEQYF. CDR3 DNA: TGTGCCAGTAGAAAGGGCCAGGGCCTTTCCTACGAGCAGTACTTC.